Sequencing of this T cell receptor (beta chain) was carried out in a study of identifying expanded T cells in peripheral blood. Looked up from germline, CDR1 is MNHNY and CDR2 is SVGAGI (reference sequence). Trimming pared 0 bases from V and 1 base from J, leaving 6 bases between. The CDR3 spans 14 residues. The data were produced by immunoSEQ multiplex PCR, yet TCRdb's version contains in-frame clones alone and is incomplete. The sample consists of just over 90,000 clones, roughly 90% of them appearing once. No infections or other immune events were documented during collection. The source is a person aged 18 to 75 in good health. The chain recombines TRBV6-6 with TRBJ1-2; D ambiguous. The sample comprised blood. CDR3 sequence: CASSYSSGNYGYTF. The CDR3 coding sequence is TGTGCCAGCAGTTACTCGTCAGGTAACTATGGCTACACCTTC.